This passage covers 3 T cell receptor beta chains from one sample sequenced in a study of CD8+CD57+ T cells in acquired aplastic anemia (dated by TCRdb to 2017 to 2018). This sample was sequenced with an Illumina HiSeq 2000. Genomic DNA was used as template for profiling of TCR beta VDJ combinations and CDR3 sequences. TCRdb trimmed public reads at Q25 via fastp, called clones via MiXCR and kept in-frame beta chains. When rows share a CDR3 protein, they turn into one entry using the most common DNA and genes. The table for this sample lists roughly 280,000 distinct CDR3 sequences; 45% to 65% of them were counted only once. The ten largest clones add up to around 1.3% of the sample. The patients picked for sequencing were ones in whom flow cytometry had shown an expansion of CD8+CD57+ cells. The sample consisted of sorted CD4+, CD8+, or CD8+CD57+ T cells (not recorded which) from PBMCs. Source of these receptors: a human donor with aplastic anemia.

The chain employs TRBV7-8 and TRBJ1-2, with D unresolved. The CDR3 is 13 residues long. Trimming removed 1 base at V and 8 bases at J, with 11 bases between. Germline V CDR1 and CDR2: SGHVS, FQNEAQ. CDR3 residues: CASSLVGSEGYTF. The CDR3, as DNA: TGTGCCAGCAGCTTAGTGGGCTCGGAAGGCTACACCTTC.

This sequence joins TRBV19 and TRBJ2-3, with D possibly being TRBD1 or TRBD2 (5 bases each). The V gene lost 4 bases and the J gene lost 2 bases, with 10 bases spanning the gap. Per the germline V gene, CDR1 is LNHDA and CDR2 is SQIVND (reference sequence). This CDR3 is 14 amino acids long. Here the CDR3 DNA reads TGTGCCAGTAGTACGGGACCCAACACAGATACGCAGTATTTT. It translates to CASSTGPNTDTQYF.

This clonotype appeared a single time. This chain uses TRBV7-3 with TRBJ2-1; 11 bases match TRBD2. The CDR3 is made up of 17 amino acids. The J segment lost 4 bases and the V segment lost 5 bases, leaving 10 bases of the junction unmatched. CDR1 and CDR2 (germline): SGHTA, FQGTGA. CDR3 sequence: CASSLRSGTSGYNEQFF. The CDR3, as DNA: TGTGCCAGCAGCCTCAGGAGTGGGACTAGCGGATACAATGAGCAGTTCTTC.